The entry that follows covers one TCR beta chain sequence. The antigen is not known. The ends lost 5 bases at V and 6 bases at J; junction bases unmatched: 10. The CDR3 has 15 amino acids. Germline lookup yields CDR1 SEHNR and CDR2 FQNEAQ (reference sequence). As CD8+CD4-CCR7+CD45RA+ cells, naive CD8 T cells were sorted. These data belong to a study of molecular identifiers for immune sequencing clone quantification. Study results and caveats: Reportedly, one cell's Jurkat TCR RNA was detected within 1,100,000 naive CD8 cells. In naive cells, clones above 20 RNA copies held under 1% of molecules, whereas in effector cells they held over 98%.

Both previously described methods and listed TCR primers were employed to make bulk TCR libraries. A single record per CDR3 protein comes from TCRdb applying MiXCR to the PCR reads. The data show approximately 500,000 distinct CDR3 sequences, with around a fifth seen just once and 0.65% to 0.95% held by the top ten. This chain connects TRBV7-9 to TRBJ1-5; 7 bases agree with TRBD1. Specimen: naive CD8+ T cells from blood, with Jurkat cell RNA spiked in. Subset defined: FACS-sorted CD8+CD4-CCR7+CD45RA+ naive T cells. The TCR originated in a human donor in good health. Some libraries in this study had Jurkat cell RNA spiked in. CDR3 bases: TGTGCCAGCAGCACAGGGGATTGGTTTGGTCAGCCCCAGCATTTT. Translation gives CASSTGDWFGQPQHF.